One sample yielded the 8 T cell receptor beta chains listed below, sequenced in a study of a mutant IDH1 vaccine in newly diagnosed glioma. Time point described: week 5, during vaccination. Vaccine doses each comprised 300 ug of mutant IDH1 20-mer peptide, with topical imiquimod. Generated by immunoSEQ multiplex PCR, the TCRdb table keeps only in-frame clones and is missing some. The data contain 52,000 or so clones, less than 85% of them singletons. No cognate antigen is known for these TCRs. Sequenced here: PBMCs, sampled from a glioma patient whose treatment included an IDH1 peptide vaccine. These TCRs come from a woman younger than 35 with glioma. Some clones in this sample may be carry-over from other donors' samples.

This clone was counted once. J is TRBJ2-2 and V is TRBV2; TRBD2 aligns across 8 bases. This CDR3 contains 15 residues. Trimming removed 1 base from V and 7 bases from J; junction bases left unmatched: 5. CDR1 is SNHLY and CDR2 is FYNNEI in the germline V gene. The CDR3: CASSEDGGAFGELFF. CDR3 nucleotide sequence: TGTGCCAGCAGTGAAGACGGGGGGGCTTTCGGGGAGCTGTTTTTT.

The V call is TRBV7-9, the J call TRBJ2-7; the D gene is possibly TRBD2 (6 bases). The CDR3 runs to 14 residues. Germline V gene data show CDR1 as SEHNR and CDR2 as FQNEAQ (reference sequence). The V end lost 4 bases, the J end lost 2 bases, and 12 bases lay between the germline ends. As DNA, the CDR3 is TGTGCCAGCAGCTCCTTAGCGGCTCCCTACGAGCAGTACTTC. Translated: CASSSLAAPYEQYF.

The chain employs TRBV4-3 and TRBJ2-2, with 11 bases matching TRBD2. This CDR3 region has 18 residues. Germline V gene lookup returns CDR1 LGHNA and CDR2 YSLEER. V gave up 0 bases and J gave up 3 bases; unmatched junction bases: 6. CDR3 bases: TGCGCCAGCAGCCAAGAATTAGCGGGGGGGCGGTACACCGGGGAGCTGTTTTTT. It is translated as CASSQELAGGRYTGELFF.

The gene calls are TRBV4-3 and TRBJ1-2; TRBD1 matches at 7 bases. Trimming at V came to 4 bases and at J to 6 bases, leaving 8 bases not matched to a gene. The CDR3 has 14 residues. Germline values: CDR1 LGHNA, CDR2 YSLEER. CDR3 nucleotide sequence: TGCGCCAGCAGCCCCGACAGGGTAAGGGATGGCTACACCTTC. Translation gives CASSPDRVRDGYTF.

The chain recombines TRBV5-5 with TRBJ2-3, with D possibly matching TRBD1 (6 bases). The germline gives CDR1 SGHKS, CDR2 YYEKEE (reference sequence). The V and J ends lost 8 bases and 4 bases respectively, with 11 bases between them. This CDR3 is 12 amino acids long. CDR3 loop: CASSGVPDTQYF. The CDR3, as DNA: TGTGCCAGTTCAGGGGTCCCAGATACGCAGTATTTT.

The genes are TRBV7-9 and TRBJ2-7; no reliable D call. This CDR3 is built from 11 residues. Germline V CDR1 and CDR2: SEHNR, FQNEAQ (reference sequence). Trimming left V 4 bases short and J 3 bases short, with 4 bases between. The CDR3 DNA is TGTGCCAGCAGCTCCCACTACGAGCAGTACTTC. Its translation is CASSSHYEQYF.

The V gene is TRBV7-9, the J gene TRBJ2-2; TRBD2 matches 9 bases. J lost 1 base, V lost 5 bases, and 14 bases had no gene match. This CDR3 has 19 amino acids. Germline CDR1 is SEHNR and CDR2 is FQNEAQ (reference sequence). The CDR3 DNA reads TGTGCCAGCAGCCCGGCCTGGCTAGCGGGGCCATTGAACACCGGGGAGCTGTTTTTT. This translates into CASSPAWLAGPLNTGELFF.

The chain joins TRBV7-2 to TRBJ2-7; TRBD1 matches at 9 bases. CDR1 and CDR2 from the germline V gene are SGHTA and FQGNSA. V shed 9 bases, J shed 5 bases, and the junction held 14 bases outside the gene matches. The CDR3 sequence is 15 residues long. CDR3 coding DNA: TGTGCCAGTTCCCCCTGGGACAGGGCGAACAACGAGCAGTACTTC. Translating it yields CASSPWDRANNEQYF. Together with reference TRBV7-2 and TRBJ2-7, the CDR3 gives the full variable domain: GAGVSQSPSNKVTEKGKDVELRCDPISGHTALYWYRQSLGQGLEFLIYFQGNSAPDKSGLPSDRFSAERTGGSVSTLTIQRTQQEDSAVYLCASSPWDRANNEQYFGPGTRLTVT.